Presented here are 25 T cell receptor beta chains from one specimen sequenced in a study of cytomegalovirus exposure and HLA in healthy donors (dated by TCRdb to about 2017). Library method: the immunoSEQ multiplex PCR assay. For the multiplex PCR, a mixture combining 60 forward primers for TCR Vbeta segments and 13 reverse primers for TCR Jbeta segments was used. Entries here come from immuneACCESS through TCRdb and include only in-frame sequences with V and J called. Some clones fail to appear in such tables; in the studies checked, an unresolved V gene covers under half of the shortfall, and the cause of the remainder is unknown. For this sample the table gives 100,000 to 150,000 clones, of which 65% to 90% were detected only once. Clones ranked in the top ten supply roughly 1.2% of the sample. Source material: PBMCs. The origin of the receptors is a girl aged 2-10 years in good health and CMV-seronegative.

The chain couples TRBV5-6 to TRBJ1-5; 7 bases match TRBD1. V shed 4 bases, J shed 3 bases, and the junction held 4 bases outside the gene matches. Looked up from germline, CDR1 is SGHDT and CDR2 is YYEEEE. The CDR3 extends over 14 amino acids. The CDR3 sequence is CASSADRHNQPQHF. CDR3 DNA sequence: TGTGCCAGCAGCGCGGACAGGCACAATCAGCCCCAGCATTTT.

In DNA, the CDR3 is TGTGCCAGCAGCGTAGGGCCCGGGTACAATGAGCAGTTCTTC. This translates into CASSVGPGYNEQFF. The genes are TRBV9 and TRBJ2-1; the D is unclear. The germline V gene encodes CDR1 SGDLS and CDR2 YYNGEE. The V end was cut by 0 bases, the J end by 4 bases, with 8 bases between. This CDR3 contains 14 residues.

Concerning this clone: Other DNA variants within this sample encode the same CDR3. This sequence joins TRBV5-5 and TRBJ2-7, with 7 bases lining up with TRBD1. Germline CDR1 and CDR2: SGHKS and YYEKEE (reference sequence). Trimming took 0 bases from V and 2 from J; bases not matched to a gene: 2. The CDR3 consists of 14 residues. The CDR3 DNA sequence: TGTGCCAGCAGCTTGGGACAGGGAGCCTACGAGCAGTACTTC. It yields the protein CASSLGQGAYEQYF. The entire variable domain, with the rest obtained from reference TRBV5-5 and TRBJ2-7, is as follows: DAGVTQSPTHLIKTRGQQVTLRCSPISGHKSVSWYQQVLGQGPQFIFQYYEKEERGRGNFPDRFSARQFPNYSSELNVNALLLGDSALYLCASSLGQGAYEQYFGPGTRLTVT.

The chain employs TRBV9 and TRBJ2-1, with TRBD2 matching over 9 bases. The CDR3 consists of 18 residues. The V gene end was trimmed by 4 bases and the J gene end by 12 bases; junction bases not matched to a gene: 23. Germline lookup yields CDR1 SGDLS and CDR2 YYNGEE. DNA for the CDR3: TGTGCCAGCAGCACTTCTCCTGGGGCTAGCGGGGAGCTCATGGGGCAGTTCTTC. It translates to CASSTSPGASGELMGQFF.

This chain joins TRBV19 and TRBJ1-4; TRBD1 matches 11 bases. The germline V gene has CDR1 LNHDA and CDR2 SQIVND (reference sequence). V lost 8 bases, J lost 8 bases, and 7 bases stayed unmatched. This CDR3 is 14 amino acids long. The CDR3 spells CASRGGTGGEKLFF. DNA for the CDR3: TGTGCCAGTCGGGGGGGGACAGGGGGAGAAAAACTGTTTTTT.

CDR3 in amino acids: CATSGLDSVPEQYF. The CDR3 DNA is TGTGCCACCAGCGGCCTGGACAGTGTCCCCGAGCAGTACTTC. This rearrangement joins TRBV15 to TRBJ2-7, with D possibly matching TRBD1 (6 bases). V lost 5 bases, J lost 6 bases, and 17 bases lay in between. The CDR3 contains 14 residues. CDR1 is LNHNV and CDR2 is YYDKDF in the germline V gene (reference sequence).

The CDR3 protein is CASSLGAPGQRLYEQYF. The CDR3 region has the DNA TGCGCCAGCAGCTTGGGGGCTCCGGGACAGAGGTTATACGAGCAGTACTTC. The genes are TRBV5-1 and TRBJ2-7, with 7 bases lining up with TRBD1. J was trimmed by 4 bases and V by 0 bases; bases with no gene match: 13. Germline lookup yields CDR1 SGHRS and CDR2 YFSETQ. This CDR3 region has 17 residues.

The chain links TRBV5-1 to TRBJ2-7; D possibly corresponds to TRBD1 (5 bases). Germline CDR1 reads SGHRS; CDR2 reads YFSETQ. V lost 0 bases and J lost 0, with 13 bases in between. CDR3 length: 16 amino acids. The CDR3 nucleotides are TGCGCCAGCAGCTTGGAAGGGTCAGGGCGCTCCTACGAGCAGTACTTC. It specifies CASSLEGSGRSYEQYF.

The rearrangement uses TRBV15 and TRBJ2-5; a weak D match, TRBD2 (6 bases). This CDR3 region has 15 residues. Germline lookup yields CDR1 LNHNV and CDR2 YYDKDF (reference sequence). The V end was cut by 1 base, the J end by 2 bases, with 11 bases between. In DNA form, the CDR3 reads TGTGCCACCAGCAGAGCCGCCGGGACTCAAGAGACCCAGTACTTC. Translation: CATSRAAGTQETQYF.

J is TRBJ1-1 and V is TRBV7-9, with D perhaps matching TRBD1 (5 bases). The V end was cut by 4 bases, the J end by 4 bases, with 22 bases between. Germline V CDR1 and CDR2: SEHNR, FQNEAQ (reference sequence). The CDR3 is 17 amino acids. The CDR3: CASSSREAGGFGTEAFF. CDR3 DNA sequence: TGTGCCAGCAGCTCCAGGGAGGCAGGTGGCTTCGGCACTGAAGCTTTCTTT.

Here the CDR3 reads CASLVRPTEAFF. For the CDR3, the DNA is TGTGCCAGCCTAGTGAGGCCCACTGAAGCTTTCTTT. The gene calls are TRBV2 and TRBJ1-1; D unclear. V lost 8 bases and J 4 bases, leaving 11 bases between the germline ends. This CDR3 region has 12 residues. Germline V gives CDR1 SNHLY, CDR2 FYNNEI.

J is TRBJ1-1 and V is TRBV7-6; D unclear. This CDR3 is built from 15 residues. CDR1 and CDR2 (germline): SGHVS, FNYEAQ. V lost 5 bases and J lost 0, with 13 bases in between. The CDR3 DNA is TGTGCCAGCAGCCTTACGACAACCATGAACACTGAAGCTTTCTTT. It codes for CASSLTTTMNTEAFF.

Points on this clone: Other DNA sequences in the same sample also yield this CDR3. This chain joins TRBV5-4 and TRBJ1-1; D remains ambiguous. Per germline, CDR1 SGHNT and CDR2 YYREEE (reference sequence). The CDR3 loop spans 14 amino acids. V lost 1 base to trimming and J lost 4 bases, with 11 bases between them. The CDR3 coding sequence is TGTGCCAGCAGCTTGCGAGGTGCGGGCACTGAAGCTTTCTTT. It yields the protein CASSLRGAGTEAFF.

The chain combines TRBV19 with TRBJ2-1, with 9 bases lining up with TRBD2. Losses at the gene ends were 5 bases for V and 3 bases for J; bases not matched to a gene: 8. The CDR3 is 16 amino acids. CDR1 and CDR2 from the germline V gene are LNHDA and SQIVND (reference sequence). The CDR3 region has the DNA TGTGCCAGTAGTCCCATAGCGGGAGCGCTCTACAATGAGCAGTTCTTC. Its protein product is CASSPIAGALYNEQFF.

The chain joins TRBV5-1 to TRBJ2-7; 9 bases are a match to TRBD2. The CDR3 consists of 15 residues. In germline, CDR1 is SGHRS, CDR2 YFSETQ. The V gene end was trimmed by 4 bases and the J gene end by 3 bases; junction bases not matched to a gene: 8. CDR3 residues: CASSPVLAGLYEQYF. In DNA form, the CDR3 reads TGCGCCAGCAGCCCGGTCCTAGCGGGGCTCTACGAGCAGTACTTC.

V gene TRBV28 combines with J gene TRBJ2-6; D remains ambiguous. V was shortened by 6 bases and J by 0 bases, with 6 bases between the two germline ends. The CDR3 consists of 14 residues. Germline-derived CDR1 and CDR2 are MDHEN and SYDVKM. The CDR3 sequence: CASREVSGANVLTF. In nucleotides, the CDR3 is TGTGCCAGCAGAGAGGTCTCTGGGGCCAACGTCCTGACTTTC.

A few counts support this clone. The chain uses TRBV15 and TRBJ1-1; a possible D gene is TRBD1 (6 bases). This CDR3 is 17 amino acids long. V was pared by 0 bases and J by 5 bases, with 19 bases between. From germline, CDR1 is LNHNV and CDR2 YYDKDF (reference sequence). CDR3 protein: CATSREILGRQGTEAFF. The CDR3 DNA sequence: TGTGCCACCAGCAGAGAAATCCTAGGGCGCCAGGGGACTGAAGCTTTCTTT.

The rearrangement joins TRBV28 to TRBJ2-7; possibly TRBD1 for D (6 bases). Germline CDR1 reads MDHEN; CDR2 reads SYDVKM. The CDR3 contains 13 residues. V lost 3 bases to trimming and J lost 3 bases, with 9 bases between them. The CDR3 nucleotides read TGTGCCAGCAGTTTGCAGGGGCACTACGAGCAGTACTTC. Its translation: CASSLQGHYEQYF.

The chain combines TRBV7-6 with TRBJ1-1; the D is unclear. The V and J ends lost 3 bases and 0 bases respectively, with 8 bases between them. Germline CDR1 and CDR2: SGHVS and FNYEAQ. The CDR3 runs 14 residues. The CDR3 is CASSFTEMNTEAFF. For the CDR3, the DNA is TGTGCCAGCAGCTTTACAGAGATGAACACTGAAGCTTTCTTT.

In DNA, the CDR3 is TGTGCCAGTAGTTACTCGGGGGGCCAGACTGAAGCTTTCTTT. This encodes CASSYSGGQTEAFF. V and J are TRBV19 and TRBJ1-1; D possibly corresponds to TRBD1 (6 bases). With 5 bases removed from V and 5 bases from J, the gap between germline ends came to 15 bases. Germline V gene sequence: CDR1 LNHDA, CDR2 SQIVND (reference sequence). CDR3 size: 14 residues.

The chain is built from TRBV7-8 and TRBJ2-3, with no clear D. Germline CDR1 and CDR2: SGHVS and FQNEAQ. CDR3 size: 15 residues. V was cut by 5 bases and J by 0 bases, with 12 bases left in between. For the CDR3, the DNA is TGTGCCAGCAGCACTATAGCCACGAGCACAGATACGCAGTATTTT. The encoded protein is CASSTIATSTDTQYF.

This clone was counted only a few times. The rearrangement joins TRBV10-1 to TRBJ1-4, with D unclear. CDR3 size: 14 residues. V dropped 7 bases and J dropped 0 bases, with 9 bases sitting between them. CDR1 is WNHNN, CDR2 SYGVQD, per germline (reference sequence). The CDR3 region has the DNA TGCGCCAGCAATAGAATTGCAACTAATGAAAAACTGTTTTTT. It encodes CASNRIATNEKLFF.

The chain combines TRBV7-9 with TRBJ2-2, with 8 nucleotides matching TRBD1. The V gene's germline CDR1 is SEHNR and CDR2 FQNEAQ (reference sequence). The trim removed 10 bases at V and 0 bases at J, leaving 7 bases unmatched. This CDR3 has 15 residues. CDR3 in DNA: TGTGCCATGGGGACAGGACCTACGAACACCGGGGAGCTGTTTTTT. Its translation: CAMGTGPTNTGELFF.

The rearrangement joins TRBV9 to TRBJ1-2; a weak D match, TRBD1 (6 bases). Germline V gene data show CDR1 as SGDLS and CDR2 as YYNGEE. This CDR3 is 15 amino acids long. V was pared by 4 bases and J by 0 bases, with 13 bases between. Here the CDR3 DNA reads TGTGCCAGCAGCCCGTCGACAGGTTCTAACTATGGCTACACCTTC. It is translated as CASSPSTGSNYGYTF. Together with reference TRBV9 and TRBJ1-2, the CDR3 gives the full variable domain: DSGVTQTPKHLITATGQRVTLRCSPRSGDLSVYWYQQSLDQGLQFLIQYYNGEERAKGNILERFSAQQFPDLHSELNLSSLELGDSALYFCASSPSTGSNYGYTFGSGTRLTVV.

This clone is a singleton in its sample. CDR3 residues: CASTMGLAGLYEQYF. The CDR3 DNA reads TGTGCCAGCACTATGGGACTAGCGGGTCTCTACGAGCAGTACTTC. This chain uses TRBV28 with TRBJ2-7; 12 nucleotides match TRBD2. The V segment lost 7 bases and the J segment 3 bases; nucleotides outside the gene matches: 7. Looked up from germline, CDR1 is MDHEN and CDR2 is SYDVKM. CDR3 length equals 15 residues.